These T cell receptor beta chains were read from a single sample in a study of CXCR3-negative and CXCR3-positive naive CD8 T cells. TCRdb reprocessed the 5' RACE reads, with one entry per CDR3 protein and no DNA. The sample totals 150,000 to 180,000 distinct CDR3 sequences. Sequenced sample: naive CXCR3+ CD8+ T cells from blood. The receptors were gathered from a human donor in good health. Some clones in this sample may be carry-over from other donors' samples. The CDR3 runs from the conserved cysteine through the conserved F or W. The order of the fields is CDR3 length, J gene, V gene, CDR3 protein.

13,TRBJ2-5,TRBV29-1,CSVEGAGQETQYF
15,TRBJ2-2,TRBV28,CASSLYVEASGELFF
13,TRBJ1-4,TRBV12-3/TRBV12-4,CASRGDDTEKLFF
14,TRBJ1-2,TRBV15,CATSRGGRSYGYTF
15,TRBJ1-1,TRBV7-9,CASSSSTGMNTEAFF
16,TRBJ2-1,TRBV7-9,CASSLPGLAQHNEQFF
14,TRBJ2-7,TRBV7-9,CASSATSRAYEQYF
17,TRBJ1-1,TRBV9,CASSLSTGGVPRTEAFF
13,TRBJ1-6,TRBV5-4,CASSLTGGSPLHF
16,TRBJ2-2,TRBV28,CASSFSLAGNTGELFF
12,TRBJ1-1,TRBV5-1,CASSPRGVGAFF
16,TRBJ1-4,TRBV13,CASSLLIQGVDEKLFF
15,TRBJ1-2,TRBV20-1,CSALGLAGTVYGYTF
15,TRBJ2-5,TRBV5-5,CASSWLSGDQETQYF
12,TRBJ1-2,TRBV27,CASSPFGSGYTF
14,TRBJ1-1,TRBV14,CASRLTGRKTEAFF
15,TRBJ2-7,TRBV7-9,CASSPSGRNSYEQYF
12,TRBJ1-1,TRBV6-5,CASSRENTEAFF
13,TRBJ2-1,TRBV29-1,CSVGSGGASEQFF
15,TRBJ2-3,TRBV9,CASSSGLAGVDTQYF
14,TRBJ2-1,TRBV29-1,CSIALRGGYNEQFF
11,TRBJ2-7,TRBV12-3/TRBV12-4,CASGAGIEQYF
17,TRBJ2-1,TRBV7-8,CASSPLWGGRSHNEQFF
13,TRBJ2-1,TRBV6-2/TRBV6-3,CATGLNGVNEQFF
15,TRBJ2-1,TRBV6-6,CASSYTGGRYNEQFF
12,TRBJ1-2,TRBV2,CASSWGGEGYTF
14,TRBJ2-7,TRBV4-1,CASSPQGRTYEQYF
15,TRBJ1-2,TRBV29-1,CSVEDVGRLGYGYTF
16,TRBJ2-5,TRBV12-2,CASRSHTGQDKKTQHF
18,TRBJ2-7,TRBV5-8,CASSLGGGGGGNTYEQYF
14,TRBJ2-5,TRBV12-3/TRBV12-4,CASGDLAGGRRQYF
16,TRBJ2-3,TRBV4-3,CASSQGKREYTDTQYF
14,TRBJ2-7,TRBV5-1,CASSLGQEHYEQYF
15,TRBJ1-5,TRBV18,CASSLTGGSGQPQHF
17,TRBJ2-2,TRBV2,CASRASLVTPNTGELFF
14,TRBJ2-3,TRBV6-4,CASSDGGSTDTQYF
15,TRBJ1-4,TRBV12-3/TRBV12-4,CASKLNPGQFEKLFF
13,TRBJ2-7,TRBV7-2,CASSSGTDYEQYF
11,TRBJ2-1,TRBV6-5,CASGGYNEQFF
14,TRBJ1-1,TRBV7-9,CASSFVLPNTEAFF
15,TRBJ2-2,TRBV18,CASSPERAHTGELFF
18,TRBJ2-3,TRBV14,CASSQASWLAGGVDTQYF
15,TRBJ1-1,TRBV7-9,CASTAIDHWSTEAFF
16,TRBJ2-1,TRBV7-2,CASSLERGGPYNEQFF
19,TRBJ1-4,TRBV7-9,CASSLLRITGGVTNEKLFF
14,TRBJ2-7,TRBV5-1,CASSGIAPTYEQYF
15,TRBJ2-7,TRBV12-3/TRBV12-4,CASSFGQGSTYEQYF
14,TRBJ2-1,TRBV5-1,CASKSGPSYNEQFF